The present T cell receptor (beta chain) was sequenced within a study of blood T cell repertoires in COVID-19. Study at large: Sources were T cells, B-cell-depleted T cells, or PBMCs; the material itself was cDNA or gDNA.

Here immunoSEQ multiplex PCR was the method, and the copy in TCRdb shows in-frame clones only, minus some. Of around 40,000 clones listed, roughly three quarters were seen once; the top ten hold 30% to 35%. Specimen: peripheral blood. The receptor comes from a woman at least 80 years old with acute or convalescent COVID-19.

The CDR3 bases are TGTGCCAGTAGTCTCTACGGGACAGGAGACTCCTACGAGCAGTACTTC. It specifies CASSLYGTGDSYEQYF. The V gene is TRBV19, the J gene TRBJ2-7, with TRBD1 matching 8 bases. The CDR3 runs to 16 residues. CDR1 and CDR2 (germline): LNHDA, SQIVND (reference sequence). Trimming at V came to 5 bases and at J to 0 bases, leaving 9 bases not matched to a gene.